The rows below give T cell receptor beta chains drawn from one sample of a study of blood T cell repertoires in COVID-19. Here immunoSEQ multiplex PCR was the method, and the copy in TCRdb shows in-frame clones only, minus some. The table shows approximately 99,000 clones, with about 86% occurring only once. Material: peripheral blood. All receptors derive from a man aged 45-65 years with COVID-19, enrolled during active disease. CDR3s include the opening cysteine and the closing phenylalanine or tryptophan. Each record gives: V gene, J gene, clone size, D gene, CDR3 protein, CDR3 DNA. D genes are given only for firm matches. Size values are once, few and many counts, or a class for expanded clones, and some rows have none.

>TRBV4-1|TRBJ1-1|once|-
CASSHPGGGGKLDTEAFF
TGCGCCAGCAGCCATCCAGGTGGGGGGGGAAAACTGGACACTGAAGCTTTCTTT
>TRBV18|TRBJ1-1|-|TRBD1
CASSPGTGGGTEAFF
TGTGCCAGCTCACCGGGGACAGGGGGCGGCACTGAAGCTTTCTTT
>TRBV15|TRBJ2-5|once|TRBD1
CATSSSDRVETQYF
TGTGCCACCAGCAGCTCCGACAGGGTGGAGACCCAGTACTTC
>TRBV2|TRBJ2-3|once|-
CASREADTQYF
TGTGCCAGTAGAGAGGCAGATACGCAGTATTTT
>TRBV18|TRBJ2-3|-|-
CASSPPGGRADTQYF
TGTGCCAGCTCACCACCGGGGGGGCGGGCAGATACGCAGTATTTT
>TRBV19|TRBJ1-5|-|-
CASSIYPFNRGLVGNQPQHF
TGTGCCAGTAGTATATACCCCTTCAACCGGGGATTAGTAGGCAATCAGCCCCAGCATTTT
>TRBV9|TRBJ2-2|-|-
CASTGGQWSGELFF
TGTGCCAGCACGGGTGGACAGTGGTCCGGGGAGCTGTTTTTT
>TRBV12-3/TRBV12-4|TRBJ2-7|-|-
CASSAIRGYEQYF
TGTGCCAGCAGTGCCATCAGGGGATACGAGCAGTACTTC
>TRBV3-1/TRBV3-2|TRBJ2-1|-|TRBD1
CASSPGQGTYNEQFF
TGTGCCAGCAGCCCGGGACAGGGCACCTACAATGAGCAGTTCTTC
>TRBV29-1|TRBJ1-4|-|-
CSVVEGGKLFF
TGCAGCGTTGTGGAAGGGGGAAAACTGTTTTTT
>TRBV7-8|TRBJ1-2|-|TRBD1
CASSRDRGTYGYTF
TGTGCCAGCAGCCGAGACAGGGGGACCTATGGCTACACCTTC
>TRBV7-3|TRBJ1-2|-|-
CASMVPARLNNYGYTF
TGTGCCAGCATGGTCCCGGCCAGGCTTAATAACTATGGCTACACCTTC
>TRBV6-5|TRBJ1-3|-|-
CASTHTSGSGNTIYF
TGTGCCAGCACCCACACTTCGGGCTCTGGAAACACCATATATTTT
>TRBV9|TRBJ1-1|-|-
CASSVVGQFTEAFF
TGTGCCAGCAGCGTAGTTGGCCAATTCACTGAAGCTTTCTTT
>TRBV18|TRBJ1-2|-|TRBD1
CASSPDQGAHGYTF
TGTGCCAGCTCACCAGATCAGGGGGCGCATGGCTACACCTTC
>TRBV6-5|TRBJ1-2|-|TRBD1
CASRKTGTYGYTF
TGTGCCAGCAGAAAGACAGGGACCTATGGCTACACCTTC
>TRBV7-9|TRBJ2-3|-|TRBD1
CASSLRTGGTDTQYF
TGTGCCAGCAGCTTACGGACAGGGGGCACAGATACGCAGTATTTT
>TRBV20-1|TRBJ2-1|-|-
CSASQDSYNEQFF
TGCAGTGCTAGTCAGGACTCCTACAATGAGCAGTTCTTC
>TRBV11-2|TRBJ1-2|-|-
CASSSVVEANYGYTF
TGTGCCAGCAGCAGTGTGGTAGAAGCTAACTATGGCTACACCTTC
>TRBV28|TRBJ2-3|-|TRBD2
CASSPNPPKLAGVTDTQYF
TGTGCCAGCAGTCCAAATCCTCCCAAACTAGCGGGGGTCACAGATACGCAGTATTTT
>TRBV5-1|TRBJ2-2|-|-
CASSFPGPGELFF
TGCGCCAGCAGCTTCCCAGGGCCCGGGGAGCTGTTTTTT
>TRBV7-8|TRBJ1-5|-|TRBD1
CASSLRGTGDNQPQHF
TGTGCCAGCAGCCTAAGAGGGACAGGGGACAATCAGCCCCAGCATTTT
>TRBV11-1|TRBJ2-5|-|-
CASRPGGLIGTQYF
TGTGCCAGCAGACCCGGAGGTTTGATTGGGACCCAGTACTTC
>TRBV2|TRBJ1-5|-|-
CASETTGSNQPQHF
TGTGCCAGTGAGACGACAGGCAGCAATCAGCCCCAGCATTTT
>TRBV4-1|TRBJ1-2|few|-
CASSPPGTVYGYTF
TGCGCCAGCAGCCCCCCAGGAACGGTTTATGGCTACACCTTC
>TRBV6-2/TRBV6-3|TRBJ1-6|-|-
CASSYSRTLSISPLHF
TGTGCCAGCAGTTACTCGAGGACACTTAGTATCTCCCCCCTCCACTTT
>TRBV4-3|TRBJ1-3|-|-
CASSQEGQSGNTIYF
TGCGCCAGCAGCCAAGAAGGACAATCGGGAAACACCATATATTTT
>TRBV10-2|TRBJ1-5|-|-
CASTGASNQPQHF
TGCGCCAGCACAGGGGCTAGCAATCAGCCCCAGCATTTT
>TRBV5-4|TRBJ1-2|-|-
CASSLGTASFYGYTF
TGTGCCAGCAGCTTGGGTACAGCTTCATTCTATGGCTACACCTTC
>TRBV3-1/TRBV3-2|TRBJ2-7|-|TRBD1
CASSGRTGRSFEQYF
TGTGCCAGCAGCGGACGGACAGGGCGGTCGTTCGAGCAGTACTTC
>TRBV7-3|TRBJ2-7|-|TRBD2
CASSLAGGPAEQYF
TGTGCCAGCAGTTTAGCGGGGGGGCCCGCCGAGCAGTACTTC
>TRBV3-1/TRBV3-2|TRBJ1-3|-|TRBD1
CASSPTGGSGNTIYF
TGTGCCAGCAGCCCTACAGGGGGCTCTGGAAACACCATATATTTT
>TRBV3-1/TRBV3-2|TRBJ2-7|-|-
CASSQVGAIEQYF
TGTGCCAGCAGCCAAGTGGGGGCCATCGAGCAGTACTTC
>TRBV18|TRBJ2-7|-|-
CASSQIPGVDEQYF
TGTGCCAGCTCTCAAATCCCGGGGGTAGACGAGCAGTACTTC
>TRBV9|TRBJ1-6|-|-
CASSALLRQGGSPLHF
TGTGCCAGCAGCGCCCTTCTGCGGCAGGGCGGTTCACCCCTCCACTTT
>TRBV7-8|TRBJ1-5|-|-
CASSHRVGRVVSNQPQHF
TGTGCCAGCAGCCACCGGGTTGGCAGGGTGGTCAGCAATCAGCCCCAGCATTTT
>TRBV11-2|TRBJ2-2|-|TRBD1
CASSYRGTGELFF
TGTGCCAGCAGTTACAGGGGTACCGGGGAGCTGTTTTTT
>TRBV7-9|TRBJ1-1|-|-
CASSSAPRGAEAFF
TGTGCCAGCAGCTCGGCCCCCCGGGGGGCTGAAGCTTTCTTT
>TRBV28|TRBJ1-5|-|-
CASSTPLTPNQPQHF
TGTGCCAGCAGTACCCCACTAACACCAAATCAGCCCCAGCATTTT
>TRBV13|TRBJ2-7|-|TRBD1
CASSLARRRDRGQLIHF
TGTGCCAGCAGCTTAGCGCGTCGGCGGGACAGGGGGCAATTAATCCACTTC
>TRBV3-1/TRBV3-2|TRBJ1-6|-|-
CASSPGPYNSPLHF
TGTGCCAGCAGCCCTGGGCCCTATAATTCACCCCTCCACTTT
>TRBV15|TRBJ2-7|once|TRBD2
CATSRGSGGAIREQYF
TGTGCCACCAGCAGAGGTAGCGGGGGGGCCATTCGCGAGCAGTACTTC
>TRBV5-1|TRBJ2-5|-|TRBD2
CASSLAAGNQETQYF
TGCGCCAGCAGCTTGGCAGCGGGAAACCAAGAGACCCAGTACTTC
>TRBV28|TRBJ1-2|-|-
CASNPPGDPKRYGYTF
TGTGCCAGCAACCCCCCGGGGGACCCTAAGAGGTATGGCTACACCTTC
>TRBV2|TRBJ2-7|-|TRBD1
CASRAGTGAMEQYF
TGTGCCAGCAGGGCCGGGACAGGCGCCATGGAGCAGTACTTC
>TRBV10-2|TRBJ2-7|-|-
CASSAGQSTYEQYF
TGCGCCAGCAGTGCAGGGCAGAGTACCTACGAGCAGTACTTC